This T cell receptor beta chain emerged from a study of graft-versus-host responses after intestinal transplantation. Study-level findings and limits: Allograft graft-versus-host to host-versus-graft clonal ratios ran high in patients with graft-donor T cell macrochimerism.

Germline V gene sequence: CDR1 MNHNY, CDR2 SVGAGI (reference sequence). The CDR3 consists of 12 residues. The ends were cut back, 8 bases at V and 1 base at J, with 8 bases in the middle. Note on this clone: The antigen is undetermined.

TCRdb keeps only in-frame clones here, not all; method: immunoSEQ multiplex PCR. The repertoire holds under 20,000 clones, with 86% as singletons. The sequence was obtained from a human patient who received an intestinal transplant, so some T cells may come from the graft donor. J is TRBJ1-1 and V is TRBV6-6, with D unclear. Here the sequenced sample was PBMCs, taken around 230 days after intestinal transplant. For the CDR3, the DNA is TGTGCCAGCGCTGGAGCGAACACTGAAGCTTTCTTT. Translating it yields CASAGANTEAFF.